This T cell receptor (beta chain) appears in the sequencing data of a study of blood T cell repertoires in COVID-19. Study details: The study drew acute and convalescent COVID-19 samples from the United States, Italy and Spain. From T cells, B-cell-depleted T cells, or PBMCs came the material, which was cDNA or gDNA.

Authors' data handling: Researchers report that nucleated cell counts were estimated from reference gene primer amplification. Data came from immunoSEQ multiplex PCR; TCRdb stores just in-frame clones and leaves some out. The DNA gave D and trimming, while V, J and clone size come from that table. The table includes 45,000 to 55,000 clones, about 86% detected once. The CDR3 covers 17 residues. Trimming removed 3 bases from V and 6 bases from J, with 22 bases in between. Germline assignment: CDR1 MNHNS and CDR2 SASEGT. The sample was peripheral blood. The chain uses TRBV6-1 and TRBJ2-3; D perhaps matches TRBD1 (6 bases). This TCR came from a man in his sixties or seventies with active COVID-19. CDR3 coding DNA: TGTGCCAGCAGTGACGTCGGTGGCAGGGGCGCCCCCGATACGCAGTATTTT. Protein: CASSDVGGRGAPDTQYF.